This T cell receptor (beta chain) is from a study of blood T cell repertoires in COVID-19. Study in general: Samples taken during acute and convalescent COVID-19 were collected in the United States, Italy and Spain. From T cells, B-cell-depleted T cells, or PBMCs came the material, which was cDNA or gDNA.

The CDR3 is made up of 16 amino acids. V shed 1 base and J 3 bases; nucleotides not matched to a gene: 5. The germline gives CDR1 KGHDR, CDR2 SFDVKD. Under the authors' procedure: Estimation of nucleated cell counts was performed using reference gene primer amplification. The protocol was immunoSEQ multiplex PCR, while the TCRdb copy is restricted to in-frame clones and leaves out a portion. For V, J and clone size, that table is used; D and trimming come from the DNA. This sample has approximately 77,000 clones, with 75% to 90% found just once. This clone was found a few times. This chain joins TRBV24-1 and TRBJ2-3; 8 nucleotides agree with TRBD1. This TCR was sampled from a woman in her seventies with acute or convalescent COVID-19. The material sequenced was peripheral blood. The CDR3 DNA reads as TGTGCCACCAGTGATTTCGGCAGGGGGCTGACAGATACGCAGTATTTT. It codes for CATSDFGRGLTDTQYF.